This T cell receptor (beta chain) was sequenced for a study of beta chain features in type 1 diabetes. Expressed TCRB transcripts were sequenced, since all the RNA that had been isolated was reverse transcribed. The assay was immunoSEQ multiplex PCR, and TCRdb's table has in-frame clones only and misses some. This table holds around 430,000 clones, approximately 30% found once. There are a few counts of this clone. Sequencing was performed on naive CD4+ T cells from blood. This receptor was identified in a man aged 18-30 years in good health.

The CDR3 coding sequence is TGTGCCACCAAGGGATTATCGTACCAAGAGACCCAGTACTTC. Amino acid sequence: CATKGLSYQETQYF. This rearrangement joins TRBV6-5 to TRBJ2-5; D unresolved. V was shortened by 10 bases and J by 0 bases, with 15 bases between the two germline ends. The length of the CDR3 is 14 residues. CDR1 and CDR2 from the germline V gene are MNHEY and SVGAGI.